Reported below is one T cell receptor beta chain. Its antigen is as yet unknown. This entry belongs to a study of graft-versus-host responses after intestinal transplantation. About the study: Recipients had transplants, and these were multivisceral, liver-intestinal, or isolated intestinal. For about three years after anti-thymocyte globulin induction, all recipients took tacrolimus and steroids. Findings and caveats of the study: After transplant, early declines in HvG clones were associated with peak levels of circulating GvH clones. The recipient marrow held GvH clones, and some of them showed up first in ileum or blood.

The CDR3 has 14 amino acids. The germline V gene encodes CDR1 SGDLS and CDR2 YYNGEE. V dropped 3 bases and J dropped 9; count of bases not matched to a gene: 8. Libraries were prepared by immunoSEQ multiplex PCR; TCRdb keeps only in-frame clonotypes and omits some of them. The sample lists tens of thousands of clones; 80% to 95% were seen once. Sequences were derived from bone marrow, sampled 700 to 850 days after intestinal transplantation. This rearrangement joins TRBV9 to TRBJ2-1, with 8 bases aligning to TRBD2. The source of this sequence is a human patient who received an intestinal transplant, so some T cells may come from the graft donor. CDR3 sequence (DNA): TGTGCCAGCAGCGGCCTAGCGGGTTTGGGTGAGCAGTTCTTC. Its translation: CASSGLAGLGEQFF.